Listed here are 19 T cell receptor beta chains from one sample, sequenced in a study of T cell responses to AZD1222 COVID-19 vaccine. The repertoire was sequenced with immunoSEQ multiplex PCR; TCRdb's copy has only in-frame clones and lacks some. The sample has some 64,000 clones; 65% to 80% are singletons. The material sequenced was peripheral blood, taken on day 0 of AZD1222 vaccination. These TCRs come from an adult in good health.

The rearrangement uses TRBV3-1 (or the pseudogene TRBV3-2) and TRBJ2-3; 10 bases agree with TRBD2. The trim removed 10 bases at V and 4 bases at J, leaving 8 bases unmatched. CDR1 LGHDT and CDR2 YNNKEL come from the germline V gene (reference sequence). CDR3 length equals 14 residues. The CDR3 is CATQTSGLADTQYF. CDR3 sequence (DNA): TGTGCCACCCAGACTAGCGGGTTAGCAGATACGCAGTATTTT.

The V call is TRBV2, the J call TRBJ1-1; D may be TRBD1 (5 bases). This CDR3 comprises 15 residues. The V end lost 2 bases, the J end lost 3 bases, and 13 bases lay between the germline ends. From germline, CDR1 is SNHLY and CDR2 FYNNEI. CDR3: CASSEQGPGDTEAFF. The CDR3, as DNA: TGTGCCAGCAGTGAACAGGGCCCTGGGGACACTGAAGCTTTCTTT.

The chain uses TRBV4-1 and TRBJ2-1; 10 bases line up with TRBD2. The CDR3 sequence is 17 residues long. V shed 2 bases, J shed 7 bases, and the junction held 11 bases outside the gene matches. Germline lookup yields CDR1 MGHRA and CDR2 YSYEKL. The CDR3 DNA sequence: TGCGCCAGCAGCCAACCCCTCAGCGGGGGGGCTGATAATGAGCAGTTCTTC. It codes for CASSQPLSGGADNEQFF.

The gene calls are TRBV9 and TRBJ2-6; 12 positions match TRBD1. Germline V gene data show CDR1 as SGDLS and CDR2 as YYNGEE. The CDR3 has 20 residues. J gave up 1 base and V 4 bases, and 12 bases lay outside the gene matches. The CDR3 is CASSLGTGGPIGSGANVLTF. The CDR3 bases are TGTGCCAGCAGCCTAGGGACAGGGGGCCCCATTGGGTCTGGGGCCAACGTCCTGACTTTC. The full variable domain, its missing parts supplied by reference TRBV9 and TRBJ2-6, is DSGVTQTPKHLITATGQRVTLRCSPRSGDLSVYWYQQSLDQGLQFLIQYYNGEERAKGNILERFSAQQFPDLHSELNLSSLELGDSALYFCASSLGTGGPIGSGANVLTFGAGSRLTVL.

The chain joins TRBV7-2 to TRBJ2-6, with D uncertain. The CDR3 is 12 amino acids. Per germline, CDR1 SGHTA and CDR2 FQGNSA. Trimming left V 5 bases short and J 7 bases short, with 6 bases between. The CDR3 reads CASSPPANVLTF. The CDR3 DNA reads TGTGCCAGCAGCCCTCCTGCCAACGTCCTGACTTTC.

The rearrangement uses TRBV18 and TRBJ2-1; the match to TRBD2 covers 8 bases. Trimming at V came to 4 bases and at J to 7 bases, leaving 9 bases not matched to a gene. The germline gives CDR1 KGHSH, CDR2 LQKENI. There are 15 residues in the CDR3. CDR3 DNA: TGTGCCAGCTCACAGGCGGGGGGCTCGTTAAATGAGCAGTTCTTC. This translates into CASSQAGGSLNEQFF.

This clone was counted a few times. V is TRBV27 and J is TRBJ2-7; the match to TRBD2 covers 11 bases. The germline V gene has CDR1 MNHEY and CDR2 SMNVEV (reference sequence). This CDR3 has 15 amino acids. V gave up 5 bases and J gave up 1 base; unmatched junction bases: 4. DNA for the CDR3: TGTGCCAGCAGTCCGTGGACTAGCGGGTCCTACGAGCAGTACTTC. Translating it yields CASSPWTSGSYEQYF.

The V and J genes are TRBV14 and TRBJ2-4; no clear D. In germline, CDR1 is SGHDN, CDR2 FVKESK. CDR3 size: 14 residues. The V end lost 2 bases, the J end lost 6 bases, and 11 bases lay between the germline ends. The chain's CDR3 is CASSQITDPNIQYF. CDR3 coding DNA: TGTGCCAGCAGCCAAATTACAGACCCAAACATTCAGTACTTC.

The CDR3 region has the DNA TGTGCCAGCAGGGGTACTAAGGGCAATCAGCCCCAGCATTTT. It encodes CASRGTKGNQPQHF. The V and J genes are TRBV6-5 and TRBJ1-5; no clear D gene. V was pared by 6 bases and J by 2 bases, with 11 bases between. The germline V gene has CDR1 MNHEY and CDR2 SVGAGI. The CDR3 is 14 amino acids.

The chain is built from TRBV7-2 and TRBJ1-2, with a weak D call TRBD1 (5 bases). Trimming cost V 5 bases and J 9 bases, with 16 bases left between them. The CDR3 is made up of 13 amino acids. Germline CDR1 and CDR2: SGHTA and FQGNSA. The CDR3 DNA sequence: TGTGCCAGCAGCAATGGGGCGCAGGGTAGCTACACCTTC. It encodes CASSNGAQGSYTF.

This rearrangement joins TRBV6-4 to TRBJ2-1; 7 nucleotides match TRBD2. The CDR3 is 15 amino acids. CDR1 is MRHNA, CDR2 SNTAGT, per germline. V shed 5 bases, J shed 5 bases, and the junction held 9 bases outside the gene matches. The chain's CDR3 is CASSFGLGFNNEQFF. The CDR3 DNA follows: TGTGCCAGCAGTTTTGGACTAGGGTTTAACAATGAGCAGTTCTTC.

This chain joins TRBV19 and TRBJ1-3; D perhaps matches TRBD1 (5 bases). From germline, CDR1 is LNHDA and CDR2 SQIVND (reference sequence). CDR3 length equals 14 residues. Trimming took 6 bases from V and 0 from J, leaving 9 bases between them. CDR3 protein: CASRLTVSGNTIYF. Written as DNA, the CDR3 is TGTGCCAGTAGATTGACAGTCTCTGGAAACACCATATATTTT.

The rearrangement links TRBV7-6 to TRBJ1-4; TRBD1 might be the D (6 bases). This CDR3 comprises 12 residues. The V end was cut by 5 bases, the J end by 8 bases, with 9 bases between. Per germline, CDR1 SGHVS and CDR2 FNYEAQ. For the CDR3, the DNA is TGTGCCAGCAGCGGAGGGGGGGAAAAACTGTTTTTT. Its translation: CASSGGGEKLFF.

This clone appeared a few times. The chain employs TRBV7-9 and TRBJ2-7, with 12 bases lining up with TRBD2. The germline CDR1 and CDR2 sequences are SEHNR and FQNEAQ (reference sequence). The CDR3 has 14 residues. V lost 4 bases to trimming and J lost 3 bases; unmatched junction nucleotides: 1. The CDR3 spells CASSSTSGGYEQYF. In DNA, the CDR3 is TGTGCCAGCAGCTCGACTAGCGGGGGCTACGAGCAGTACTTC.

The chain uses TRBV19 and TRBJ1-1, with D hard to call. This CDR3 has 12 residues. Germline values: CDR1 LNHDA, CDR2 SQIVND (reference sequence). V was trimmed by 4 bases and J by 2 bases, leaving 5 bases between them. In nucleotides, the CDR3 is TGTGCCAGTAGTACACCCAACACTGAAGCTTTCTTT. This translates into CASSTPNTEAFF.

This rearrangement joins TRBV9 to TRBJ2-7, with a possible D match to TRBD1 (6 bases). The CDR3 spans 14 residues. Germline CDR1 is SGDLS and CDR2 is YYNGEE. V shed 4 bases and J shed 2 bases, with 13 bases lying between them. The CDR3 sequence is CASSPQGSTYEQYF. CDR3 nucleotide sequence: TGTGCCAGCAGCCCACAGGGAAGCACCTACGAGCAGTACTTC.

With respect to this clone: It is unclear where the CDR3 begins or ends on the DNA, so no DNA is shown, and the CDR3 is as TCRdb lists it. The genes are TRBV7-9 and TRBJ1-1. The CDR3 is 14 residues long, ends included. CDR1 SEHNR and CDR2 FQNEAQ come from the germline V gene (reference sequence). CDR3 amino acids: CASSGFRGRTEAFF.

The gene calls are TRBV7-6 and TRBJ1-1; D not certain. Per germline, CDR1 SGHVS and CDR2 FNYEAQ. This CDR3 has 11 residues. The V end was cut by 3 bases, the J end by 6 bases, with 5 bases between. In nucleotides, the CDR3 is TGTGCCAGCAGCTTCGTGGCTGAAGCTTTCTTT. The encoded protein is CASSFVAEAFF.

The rearrangement links TRBV27 to TRBJ2-5; 7 bases are shared with TRBD1. Germline loops: CDR1 MNHEY, CDR2 SMNVEV (reference sequence). V shed 5 bases and J 3 bases; nucleotides not matched to a gene: 6. This CDR3 has 14 amino acids. The CDR3 region is CASSRQTGEETQYF. CDR3 bases: TGTGCCAGCAGTCGCCAAACAGGGGAAGAGACCCAGTACTTC.